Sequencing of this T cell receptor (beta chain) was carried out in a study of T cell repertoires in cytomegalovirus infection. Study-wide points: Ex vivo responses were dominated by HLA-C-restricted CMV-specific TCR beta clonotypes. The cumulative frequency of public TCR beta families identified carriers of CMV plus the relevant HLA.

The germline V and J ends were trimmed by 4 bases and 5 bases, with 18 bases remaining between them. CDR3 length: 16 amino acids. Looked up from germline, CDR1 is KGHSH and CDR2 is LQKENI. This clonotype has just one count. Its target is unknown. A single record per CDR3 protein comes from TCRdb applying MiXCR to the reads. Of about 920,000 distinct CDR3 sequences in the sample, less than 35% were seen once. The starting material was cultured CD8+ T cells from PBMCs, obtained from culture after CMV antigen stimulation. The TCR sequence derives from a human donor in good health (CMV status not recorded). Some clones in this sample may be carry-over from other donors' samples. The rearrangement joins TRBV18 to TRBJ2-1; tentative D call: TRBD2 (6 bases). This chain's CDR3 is CASSRRGVGEDNEQFF. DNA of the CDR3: TGTGCCAGCTCACGCCGTGGGGTCGGGGAGGACAATGAGCAGTTCTTC.